The 22 T cell receptor beta chains listed next were all sequenced from one sample in a study of CD8+CD57+ T cells in acquired aplastic anemia. CDR3 and TCR beta VDJ profiling relied on a genomic DNA template. TCRdb independently ran MiXCR on the reads; one entry per CDR3 protein. Among 270,000 or so distinct CDR3 sequences listed, roughly 80% were seen once. The sequenced patients had an expansion of CD8+CD57+ cells seen by flow cytometry. Sequenced: sorted CD4+, CD8+, or CD8+CD57+ T cells (not recorded which) from PBMCs. The origin of the receptors is a human donor with aplastic anemia.

The gene calls are TRBV5-5 and TRBJ2-5; no firm D call. The length of the CDR3 is 15 residues. Germline CDR1 reads SGHKS; CDR2 reads YYEKEE (reference sequence). V was cut by 2 bases and J by 4 bases, with 15 bases left in between. This CDR3 reads CASSFSSAWGETQYF. The CDR3, as DNA: TGTGCCAGCAGCTTTAGCAGCGCTTGGGGAGAGACCCAGTACTTC.

The V call is TRBV7-9, the J call TRBJ2-2; 9 bases map to TRBD2. CDR1 is SEHNR and CDR2 is FQNEAQ in the germline V gene (reference sequence). The CDR3 length is 16 residues. V lost 3 bases, J lost 10 bases, and 12 bases stayed unmatched. In DNA, the CDR3 is TGTGCCAGCAGCTTTTCAAGAAGCGGGGGGAGCGAGGAGCTGTTTTTT. Its translation is CASSFSRSGGSEELFF.

This clonotype showed up many times. The CDR3 nucleotides are TGTGCCACCAGTGGGGCAACCAATGAGCAGTTCTTC. As protein: CATSGATNEQFF. This chain links TRBV24-1 with TRBJ2-1; D gene ambiguous. CDR1 and CDR2 from the germline V gene are KGHDR and SFDVKD. Between the trimmed V and J ends, which lost 5 bases and 6 bases, there was a span of 7 bases. This CDR3 has 12 residues.

The CDR3 region has the DNA TGTGCCAGCAGCCTAACTGGAGGTCCCGAGACGCAGTTTTTT. It codes for CASSLTGGPETQFF. The chain employs TRBV7-8 and TRBJ2-2; D may be TRBD2 (5 bases). This CDR3 has 14 residues. Germline CDR1 SGHVS, CDR2 FQNEAQ. Trimming removed 5 bases at V and 16 bases at J, with 23 bases between.

This chain uses TRBV7-2 with TRBJ2-5; D may correspond to TRBD1 or TRBD2 (7 bases each). CDR1 and CDR2 (germline): SGHTA, FQGNSA. The CDR3 loop spans 18 amino acids. V was cut by 6 bases and J by 1 base, with 24 bases left in between. The CDR3 nucleotides are TGTGCCAGCAGACAGGATCAGGGGGGGAAAGGACCCCAAGAGACCCAGTACTTC. Residues: CASRQDQGGKGPQETQYF.

This clonotype was detected only once. CDR3 sequence (DNA): TGTGCCAGCAGCTTGGCGGAGGGCGGCTACAATTCACCCTTCTTC. Translating it yields CASSLAEGGYNSPFF. The genes are TRBV7-9 and TRBJ2-1, with D possibly being TRBD2 (6 bases). The germline V and J ends were trimmed by 3 bases and 16 bases, with 25 bases remaining between them. The germline CDR1 and CDR2 sequences are SEHNR and FQNEAQ (reference sequence). This CDR3 is built from 15 residues. The entire variable domain, with the rest obtained from reference TRBV7-9 and TRBJ2-1, is as follows: DTGVSQNPRHKITKRGQNVTFRCDPISEHNRLYWYRQTLGQGPEFLTYFQNEAQLEKSRLLSDRFSAERPKGSFSTLEIQRTEQGDSAMYLCASSLAEGGYNSPFFGPGTRLTVL.

V and J are TRBV7-8 and TRBJ2-5; possible D gene TRBD2, 7 bases. The CDR3 has 15 amino acids. V lost 2 bases and J lost 14, with 24 bases in between. Germline V gene data show CDR1 as SGHVS and CDR2 as FQNEAQ. The CDR3 protein is CASSLRGGPDKQYYF. CDR3 coding DNA: TGTGCCAGCAGCTTAAGGGGGGGTCCCGATAAGCAGTATTACTTC.

The chain joins TRBV9 to TRBJ2-3; maybe TRBD1 (6 bases). Trimming cost V 3 bases and J 14 bases, with 19 bases left between them. This CDR3 contains 13 residues. From germline, CDR1 is SGDLS and CDR2 YYNGEE. The CDR3 here is CASSDWWTDNPYF. The CDR3 DNA reads as TGTGCCAGCAGCGACTGGTGGACAGATAACCCGTATTTT.

The chain joins TRBV11-1 to TRBJ1-1; D remains ambiguous. The CDR3 covers 15 residues. V shed 6 bases and J shed 1 base, with 15 bases lying between them. Germline V CDR1 and CDR2: SGHAT, FQDESV (reference sequence). CDR3 amino acids: CASSNQHSGNTEAFF. The CDR3 nucleotides are TGTGCCAGCAGTAATCAGCACAGCGGGAACACTGAAGCTTTCTTT.

Points on this clonotype: A read error is likely, as this CDR3 ends without the conserved phenylalanine or tryptophan. V gene TRBV9 combines with J gene TRBJ1-2; the D gene is possibly TRBD1 (5 bases). Trimming cost V 3 bases and J 3 bases, with 15 bases left between them. This CDR3 region has 15 residues. Per the germline V gene, CDR1 is SGDLS and CDR2 is YYNGEE. The chain's CDR3 is CASSAPRGLDYGYTV. CDR3 in DNA: TGTGCCAGCAGCGCCCCAAGGGGCTTGGACTATGGCTACACCGTC.

To note about this clonotype: Germline is not matched at one junction end, which may reflect a read error. The V call is TRBV7-3, the J call TRBJ2-3; D remains ambiguous. CDR3 size: 14 residues. Germline V gene lookup returns CDR1 SGHTA and CDR2 FQGTGA. This chain's CDR3 is CASSLAERPYTKEF. In DNA, the CDR3 is TGTGCCAGCAGCTTAGCGGAACGGCCGTATACCAAGGAGTTT.

A note on this clonotype: A junction boundary mismatches the germline segment, possibly from a read error. The gene calls are TRBV7-9 and TRBJ2-3; 10 bases match TRBD1. The germline V gene encodes CDR1 SEHNR and CDR2 FQNEAQ (reference sequence). The CDR3 runs to 18 residues. Here the CDR3 reads CARSLSSGTGDHTDTQYF. The CDR3 nucleotides read TGTGCCAGAAGCTTATCATCCGGGACAGGGGATCACACAGATACGCAGTATTTT.

About this clonotype: The CDR3 end shows no conserved phenylalanine or tryptophan, and so a read error is likely. No DNA is shown, since the ends of the CDR3 on it are uncertain; the CDR3 is the one TCRdb lists. The chain uses TRBV2 and TRBJ1-1; TRBD1 is taken as the D call from the table, unchecked against the DNA. CDR1 is SNHLY, CDR2 FYNNEI, per germline. From its first to its last residue, the CDR3 has 16 amino acids. The CDR3 is CASGGGGTDTQYVGLG.

Remarks on this clonotype: Sequence at one end of the junction differs from germline and may be a read error. This chain connects TRBV7-8 to TRBJ2-5, with no clear D. Germline loops: CDR1 SGHVS, CDR2 FQNEAQ. This CDR3 is built from 14 residues. The CDR3 nucleotides are TGTGCCAGCAGCTTAGCGAGCGAGCAAGAGATGCAGTATTTC. This codes for CASSLASEQEMQYF.

This chain uses TRBV2 with TRBJ1-6; weak D call: TRBD1 (5 bases). Germline assignment: CDR1 SNHLY and CDR2 FYNNEI. Trimming took off 2 bases at V and 7 bases at J, with 12 bases between the two ends. CDR3 length equals 15 residues. The CDR3 loop is CASSETGNSNSPLHF. Here the CDR3 DNA reads TGTGCCAGCAGTGAAACAGGCAATTCCAATTCACCCCTCCACTTT.

Comments on this clonotype: Relative to the germline gene, one junction end is altered; a read error may explain this. J is TRBJ2-7 and V is TRBV24-1; D is possibly TRBD1 (5 bases). This CDR3 contains 14 residues. Germline CDR1 reads KGHDR; CDR2 reads SFDVKD. CDR3 DNA sequence: TGTGCCAGCAGTTACGTGCAGGGTAACTACCTGCAGGACTTC. It encodes CASSYVQGNYLQDF.

With respect to this clonotype: Compared with germline, one end of the junction differs, possibly owing to a read error. This chain uses TRBV2 with TRBJ2-3, with 10 bases matching TRBD2. CDR1 and CDR2 (germline): SNHLY, FYNNEI. CDR3 size: 13 residues. The DNA for the CDR3 is TGTACCAGCTTAGCGGGGGGCACCGATACGCAGTATTTT. It codes for CTSLAGGTDTQYF.

This clonotype was seen only a few times. The chain is built from TRBV13 and TRBJ2-7; D tentatively fits TRBD1 or TRBD2 (5 bases each). The CDR3 totals 14 residues. Germline CDR1 and CDR2: PRHDT and FYEKMQ (reference sequence). V lost 2 bases and J 2 bases, leaving 10 bases between the germline ends. CDR3 amino acids: CASSLRGLAYEQYF. The CDR3 nucleotides are TGTGCCAGCAGCTTACGGGGCCTAGCCTACGAGCAGTACTTC.

As concerns this clonotype: At one boundary the junction diverges from the germline segment, which might be a read error. The chain links TRBV7-9 to TRBJ1-5; D call uncertain. The germline V gene encodes CDR1 SEHNR and CDR2 FQNEAQ (reference sequence). The CDR3 extends over 15 amino acids. CDR3 sequence reads: CASSQERLGRQPQHF. The CDR3, as DNA: TGCGCCAGCAGCCAAGAAAGATTAGGACGTCAGCCTCAGCATTTT.

The chain has TRBV6-5 and TRBJ1-5, with unresolved D. Germline loops: CDR1 MNHEY, CDR2 SVGAGI. The CDR3 is 12 amino acids. V lost 5 bases to trimming and J lost 9 bases, with 11 bases between them. The CDR3 nucleotides are TGTGCCAGCAGTGGAAGCTCGGCGCCCCAGCATTTT. Its translation: CASSGSSAPQHF.

The chain uses TRBV7-9 and TRBJ2-3; 7 bases map to TRBD2. V was pared by 3 bases and J by 13 bases, with 13 bases of the junction left unmatched. This CDR3 spans 14 amino acids. The germline CDR1 and CDR2 sequences are SEHNR and FQNEAQ (reference sequence). This CDR3 reads CASSFPRGRGSEYF. CDR3 sequence (DNA): TGTGCCAGCAGCTTTCCAAGAGGCCGCGGGAGCGAGTATTTT.

This clonotype was counted once. The genes are TRBV10-3 and TRBJ1-6, with D possibly matching TRBD1 (6 bases). The germline gives CDR1 ENHRY, CDR2 SYGVKD. Trimming removed 3 bases from V and 11 bases from J, with 11 bases in between. The CDR3 sequence is 13 residues long. Written as DNA, the CDR3 is TGTGCCATCAGTGATCCGGGGGGCACACCCCTCCACTTT. Amino acid sequence: CAISDPGGTPLHF.